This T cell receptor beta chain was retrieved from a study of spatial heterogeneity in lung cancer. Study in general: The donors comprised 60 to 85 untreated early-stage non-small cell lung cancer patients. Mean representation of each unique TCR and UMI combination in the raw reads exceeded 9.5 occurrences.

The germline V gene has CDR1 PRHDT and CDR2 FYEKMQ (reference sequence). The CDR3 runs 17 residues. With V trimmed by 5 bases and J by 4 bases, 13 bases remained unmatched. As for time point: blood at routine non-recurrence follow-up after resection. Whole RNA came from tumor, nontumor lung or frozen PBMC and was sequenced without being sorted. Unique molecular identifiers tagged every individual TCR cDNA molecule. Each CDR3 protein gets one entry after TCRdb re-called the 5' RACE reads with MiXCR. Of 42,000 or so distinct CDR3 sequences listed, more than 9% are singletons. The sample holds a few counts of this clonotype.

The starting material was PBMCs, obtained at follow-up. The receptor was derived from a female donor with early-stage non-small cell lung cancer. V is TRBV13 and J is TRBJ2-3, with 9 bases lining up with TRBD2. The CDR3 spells CASSSSGGSLWADTQYF. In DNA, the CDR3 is TGTGCCAGCAGCAGCAGCGGGGGGTCTTTATGGGCAGATACGCAGTATTTT.